Listed below are T cell receptor beta chains from one sample, sequenced in a study of identical twins. TCRdb re-called the 5' RACE reads with MiXCR, one entry per CDR3 protein. The sample includes around 280,000 distinct CDR3 sequences, 8% to 9% of them seen just once. These data were also filed under a second study, of yellow fever vaccine responses in identical twins.

Sequencing was carried out using memory (CD45RO+) T cells sorted from blood. Receptor source: a woman aged 18-29 years in good health. CDR3s include the opening cysteine and the closing phenylalanine or tryptophan. A D gene is named only where the DNA matches it firmly. Part of the rows lack a size; the others show once, few, many or a class for expanded clones.

>many|TRBJ1-2|14|-|TRBV3-1
CASSQDRRASGYTF
TGTGCCAGCAGCCAAGATCGGAGGGCGTCTGGCTACACCTTC
>few|TRBJ2-1|15|-|TRBV9
CASSVGINPYNEQFF
TGTGCCAGCAGCGTAGGGATCAACCCCTACAATGAGCAGTTCTTC
>few|TRBJ1-2|15|TRBD1|TRBV12-3/TRBV12-4
CASSPRTDRQYGYTF
TGTGCCAGCAGTCCCCGGACGGACAGGCAGTATGGCTACACCTTC
>few|TRBJ1-5|14|-|TRBV10-3
CAISVTDSNQPQHF
TGTGCCATCAGTGTTACGGATAGCAATCAGCCCCAGCATTTT
>-|TRBJ2-4|13|TRBD2|TRBV6-2/TRBV6-3
CASTLPGGYIQYF
TGTGCCAGCACCCTACCGGGGGGATACATTCAGTACTTC
>many|TRBJ2-7|13|TRBD2|TRBV2
CASKGLTSYEQYF
TGTGCCAGCAAGGGACTAACCTCCTACGAGCAGTACTTC
>many|TRBJ2-7|11|-|TRBV13
CASSLKFEQYF
TGTGCCAGCAGCTTAAAGTTCGAGCAGTACTTC
>few|TRBJ2-2|14|TRBD2|TRBV29-1
CSAGLAANTGELFF
TGCAGCGCGGGACTAGCGGCAAACACCGGGGAGCTGTTTTTT
>few|TRBJ2-7|11|TRBD1|TRBV29-1
CSVGRQGEQYF
TGCAGCGTAGGCCGACAGGGCGAGCAGTACTTC
>few|TRBJ2-2|15|TRBD1|TRBV20-1
CSARGDRVNTGELFF
TGCAGTGCTAGGGGGGACAGGGTTAACACCGGGGAGCTGTTTTTT
>-|TRBJ1-1|12|-|TRBV10-3
CAGRDGNTEAFF
TGTGCCGGACGGGACGGGAACACTGAAGCTTTCTTT
>many|TRBJ2-1|15|-|TRBV6-5
CASSYSGGGVDEQFF
TGTGCCAGCAGTTACTCTGGAGGGGGCGTGGATGAGCAGTTCTTC
>few|TRBJ2-3|15|-|TRBV11-2
CASSLEGRRADTQYF
TGTGCCAGCAGCTTAGAAGGCAGGCGGGCAGATACGCAGTATTTT
>few|TRBJ2-1|15|-|TRBV6-1
CASKPTYSSYNEQFF
TGTGCCAGCAAACCGACTTACAGCTCCTACAATGAGCAGTTCTTC
>few|TRBJ2-3|16|TRBD2|TRBV3-1
CASSQRTSGWEDTQYF
TGTGCCAGCAGCCAACGGACTAGCGGGTGGGAAGATACGCAGTATTTT
>many|TRBJ1-2|13|-|TRBV12-3/TRBV12-4
CASSLDGLYGYTF
TGTGCCAGCAGTCTCGACGGATTATATGGCTACACCTTC
>few|TRBJ2-1|17|-|TRBV6-2/TRBV6-3
CASSYSKFGSSSNEQFF
TGTGCCAGCAGTTACTCGAAGTTTGGGTCCTCCAGCAATGAGCAGTTCTTC
>many|TRBJ1-1|15|-|TRBV5-1
CASSSPEGGNTEAFF
TGCGCCAGCAGCAGCCCCGAGGGGGGGAACACTGAAGCTTTCTTT
>-|TRBJ2-5|18|-|TRBV4-2
CASSQDLLLGVFGETQYF
TGTGCCAGCAGCCAAGATCTATTGCTCGGAGTGTTCGGAGAGACCCAGTACTTC
>-|TRBJ1-2|17|TRBD1|TRBV27
CASSPGQGQPLDYGYTF
TGTGCCAGCAGTCCCGGACAGGGCCAACCCCTAGACTATGGCTACACCTTC
>many|TRBJ2-7|15|-|TRBV5-1
CASSLEGGSAYEQYF
TGCGCCAGCAGCTTGGAGGGGGGAAGTGCCTACGAGCAGTACTTC
>-|TRBJ2-1|15|-|TRBV12-3/TRBV12-4
CASTYIGGSYNEQFF
TGTGCCAGCACCTACATAGGGGGGTCCTACAATGAGCAGTTCTTC
>-|TRBJ2-1|16|TRBD2|TRBV12-3/TRBV12-4
CASRDPYSGGPGEQFF
TGTGCCAGCAGGGACCCTTATAGCGGGGGGCCTGGTGAGCAGTTCTTC
>few|TRBJ2-3|18|TRBD1|TRBV11-2
CASSLRARRTGGPDTQYF
TGTGCCAGCAGCTTAAGGGCGCGCCGGACAGGGGGCCCAGATACGCAGTATTTT
>-|TRBJ1-3|12|-|TRBV10-3
CAISESMVTIYF
TGTGCCATCAGTGAGTCTATGGTCACCATATATTTT
>many|TRBJ1-6|14|-|TRBV6-1
CASKSGRFNSPLHF
TGTGCCAGCAAATCTGGACGGTTTAATTCACCCCTCCACTTT
>many|TRBJ1-4|15|TRBD1|TRBV12-3/TRBV12-4
CASSEGQGWYEKLFF
TGTGCCAGCAGTGAGGGACAGGGGTGGTACGAAAAACTGTTTTTT
>many|TRBJ2-1|16|-|TRBV3-1
CASSQGAGLSYNEQFF
TGTGCCAGCAGCCAAGGTGCTGGGCTCTCCTACAATGAGCAGTTCTTC
>many|TRBJ2-3|13|-|TRBV7-2
CASSLDERVLQYF
TGTGCCAGCAGCTTAGATGAGCGAGTTCTGCAGTATTTT
>few|TRBJ2-1|16|-|TRBV14
CASSPPVRGPYNEQFF
TGTGCCAGCAGCCCGCCCGTGAGGGGACCCTACAATGAGCAGTTCTTC
>-|TRBJ1-5|13|-|TRBV10-2
CASNNGEGQPQHF
TGCGCCAGCAATAACGGGGAAGGTCAGCCCCAGCATTTT
>few|TRBJ2-2|17|-|TRBV15
CATSRDRMGANTGELFF
TGTGCCACCAGCAGAGATCGAATGGGCGCGAACACCGGGGAGCTGTTTTTT
>many|TRBJ2-2|14|TRBD2|TRBV12-3/TRBV12-4
CASSSWTSTGELFF
TGTGCCAGCAGTTCCTGGACTAGCACCGGGGAGCTGTTTTTT
>few|TRBJ1-1|13|-|TRBV20-1
CSASRLRDTEAFF
TGCAGTGCTAGTAGGCTCAGGGACACTGAAGCTTTCTTT
>-|TRBJ2-5|15|TRBD1|TRBV5-4
CASSPRTGNEETQYF
TGTGCCAGCAGCCCCCGGACAGGGAACGAAGAGACCCAGTACTTC
>many|TRBJ2-5|15|TRBD1|TRBV10-3
CAISESTGERETQYF
TGTGCCATCAGTGAGTCCACAGGGGAAAGAGAGACCCAGTACTTC
>many|TRBJ1-5|16|-|TRBV6-1
CATQSLTGRRNQPQHF
TGTGCCACCCAAAGCCTTACAGGACGTAGGAATCAGCCCCAGCATTTT
>-|TRBJ2-7|12|-|TRBV3-1
CASSLSGAGQYF
TGTGCCAGCAGCCTATCCGGTGCGGGGCAGTACTTC
>few|TRBJ1-2|14|-|TRBV19
CASSTPGRSYGYTF
TGTGCCAGTAGTACCCCGGGACGGAGCTATGGCTACACCTTC
>-|TRBJ2-5|16|-|TRBV4-1
CASSRETGYRQETQYF
TGCGCCAGCAGCCGGGAAACAGGGTACCGCCAAGAGACCCAGTACTTC
>many|TRBJ1-1|15|-|TRBV4-1
CASSQDQNRDTEAFF
TGCGCCAGCAGCCAAGACCAAAACAGGGACACTGAAGCTTTCTTT
>many|TRBJ2-2|17|-|TRBV15
CATSRDYGTILTGELFF
TGTGCCACCAGCAGAGATTATGGGACAATTTTAACCGGGGAGCTGTTTTTT
>few|TRBJ2-5|15|-|TRBV19
CATSSGWSGQETQYF
TGTGCCACCAGTAGTGGATGGTCAGGACAAGAGACCCAGTACTTC
>many|TRBJ2-1|12|-|TRBV6-1
CASSADSSEQFF
TGTGCCAGCAGTGCGGACAGTAGTGAGCAGTTCTTC
>-|TRBJ2-3|13|-|TRBV5-4
CASSLVAADTQYF
TGTGCCAGCAGCCTAGTAGCGGCAGATACGCAGTATTTT
>few|TRBJ2-1|14|TRBD2|TRBV20-1
CSAPGTSGLYEQFF
TGCAGTGCTCCCGGGACTAGTGGTTTGTACGAGCAGTTCTTC
>-|TRBJ2-1|15|TRBD1|TRBV19
CASSISGQGINEQFF
TGTGCCAGTAGTATTTCTGGACAGGGGATTAATGAGCAGTTCTTC
>few|TRBJ2-2|14|-|TRBV6-1
CASSQQTGPGELFF
TGTGCCAGCAGCCAGCAGACAGGTCCCGGGGAGCTGTTTTTT
>-|TRBJ2-5|18|-|TRBV21-1
CASSKSERFWGIEETQYF
TGTGCCAGCAGCAAATCGGAAAGGTTTTGGGGGATTGAAGAGACCCAGTACTTC
>few|TRBJ2-1|15|TRBD2|TRBV20-1
CSAVDPGLQYNEQFF
TGCAGTGCTGTTGACCCGGGACTACAATACAATGAGCAGTTCTTC
>-|TRBJ2-6|19|-|TRBV2
CASSEGTLRIAGGANVLTF
TGTGCCAGCAGCGAAGGCACTCTAAGGATCGCCGGTGGGGCCAACGTCCTGACTTTC
>-|TRBJ1-2|15|TRBD1|TRBV6-1
CASRGVGTGIGGYTF
TGTGCCAGCAGAGGCGTCGGGACAGGGATCGGTGGCTACACCTTC
>few|TRBJ2-2|19|TRBD2|TRBV12-3/TRBV12-4
CTSCFGPSYGTRDTGELFF
TGTACCAGCTGTTTTGGTCCGTCGTACGGGACTAGAGATACCGGGGAGCTGTTTTTT
>many|TRBJ1-5|16|-|TRBV27
CASSPGGSAQSGPQHF
TGTGCCAGCTCCCCTGGGGGCTCGGCTCAATCAGGGCCCCAGCATTTT
>many|TRBJ1-6|16|-|TRBV4-1
CASSQRPGGDNSPLHF
TGCGCCAGCAGCCAACGCCCCGGAGGGGATAATTCACCCCTCCACTTT
>many|TRBJ2-5|16|TRBD2|TRBV20-1
CSARDTSGRFQETQYF
TGCAGTGCTAGAGATACTAGCGGGCGGTTTCAAGAGACCCAGTACTTC
>few|TRBJ2-3|15|TRBD2|TRBV9
CASSQSGGRADTQYF
TGTGCCAGCAGCCAGAGCGGGGGTAGAGCGGATACGCAGTATTTT
>few|TRBJ2-1|16|TRBD1|TRBV3-1
CASSQETGGLNNEQFF
TGTGCCAGCAGCCAAGAGACAGGGGGCCTAAACAATGAGCAGTTCTTC
>few|TRBJ2-7|13|-|TRBV27
CASSSMVTYEQYF
TGTGCCAGCAGTTCAATGGTTACCTACGAGCAGTACTTC